This T cell receptor (beta chain) came from a study of technical replicates of blood from a few donors. Measured with immunoSEQ multiplex PCR; TCRdb has only the in-frame clones, and not every one. In the table there are about 50,000 clones, more than 95% of which are singletons. The CDR3 extends over 16 amino acids. V was clipped by 0 bases and J by 3 bases; unmatched bases: 4. Germline V gives CDR1 LGHNA, CDR2 YNFKEQ. The chain couples TRBV4-2 to TRBJ2-3; 9 bases align to TRBD2. The specimen was T cells isolated from PBMCs. The clonotype was recovered from a human donor in good health. CDR3: CASSQEGSGRTDTQYF. In DNA form, the CDR3 reads TGTGCCAGCAGCCAAGAAGGTAGCGGGAGAACAGATACGCAGTATTTT.